Listed here are 14 T cell receptor beta chains from one sample, sequenced in a study of memory CD4+ T cells and cytomegalovirus serostatus. The table came from immunoSEQ multiplex PCR; TCRdb's copy has only in-frame clones and leaves some out. The data show over 45,000 clones, 82% seen once. Single viable CD3+CD4+CD8-CD45RO+ cells were sorted as the memory CD4+ T cells. The source material was memory CD4+ T cells from blood. These receptors all stem from an adult in good health and CMV-seronegative.

This rearrangement joins TRBV5-6 to TRBJ1-2; D possibly corresponds to TRBD1 (6 bases). The V end was cut by 4 bases, the J end by 5 bases, with 15 bases between. Germline CDR1 SGHDT, CDR2 YYEEEE. This CDR3 comprises 14 residues. Here the CDR3 reads CASSAGEKRYGYTF. CDR3 DNA: TGTGCCAGCAGCGCAGGGGAGAAACGGTATGGCTACACCTTC.

This clone was detected only a few times. The chain is built from TRBV28 and TRBJ2-5, with 7 bases matching TRBD1. V lost 6 bases, J lost 5 bases, and 15 bases stayed unmatched. There are 16 residues in the CDR3. The germline gives CDR1 MDHEN, CDR2 SYDVKM. The CDR3 here is CASSQLWGQLAETQYF. As DNA, the CDR3 is TGTGCCAGCAGCCAATTATGGGGACAGTTAGCGGAGACCCAGTACTTC.

The V and J genes are TRBV5-1 and TRBJ1-1; perhaps TRBD1 as D (5 bases). The CDR3 totals 15 residues. V was cut by 4 bases and J by 5 bases, with 18 bases left in between. The germline V gene encodes CDR1 SGHRS and CDR2 YFSETQ. CDR3 loop: CASSLLGAGETEAFF. The CDR3 DNA reads as TGCGCCAGCAGCCTCCTCGGCGCGGGGGAAACTGAAGCTTTCTTT.

Here the CDR3 reads CASRRGQGADIAFF. The CDR3 DNA reads TGCGCCAGCCGTCGGGGACAGGGGGCGGATATAGCTTTCTTT. The rearrangement links TRBV5-1 to TRBJ1-1, with 12 nucleotides matching TRBD1. The V and J ends lost 7 bases and 10 bases, in that order; junction bases with no gene match: 11. This CDR3 comprises 14 residues. CDR1 and CDR2 from the germline V gene are SGHRS and YFSETQ.

This rearrangement joins TRBV7-2 to TRBJ2-3; D uncertain. The V end was cut by 7 bases, the J end by 6 bases, with 8 bases between. The CDR3 is 11 amino acids. Germline assignment: CDR1 SGHTA and CDR2 FQGNSA. For the CDR3, the DNA is TGTGCCAGCACCTCTAAGGATACGCAGTATTTT. Translated, it gives CASTSKDTQYF.

CDR3 bases: TGTGCCAGCAGGAGAGGACAGGGGGTATGGGGCTACACCTTC. Translating it yields CASRRGQGVWGYTF. The chain is built from TRBV27 and TRBJ1-2; TRBD1 matches at 10 bases. V shed 6 bases, J shed 8 bases, and the junction held 9 bases outside the gene matches. The CDR3 contains 14 residues. The germline gives CDR1 MNHEY, CDR2 SMNVEV (reference sequence).

V is TRBV6-6 and J is TRBJ1-3; 9 bases are shared with TRBD1. Trimming at V came to 7 bases and at J to 7 bases, leaving 8 bases not matched to a gene. Germline V gene lookup returns CDR1 MNHNY and CDR2 SVGAGI (reference sequence). This CDR3 contains 14 residues. The CDR3 sequence: CASTAGTGKNTIYF. The CDR3 nucleotides read TGTGCCAGCACCGCCGGGACAGGGAAGAACACCATATATTTT.

The J gene is TRBJ1-2, the V gene TRBV7-9; 7 bases line up with TRBD1. The V gene's germline CDR1 is SEHNR and CDR2 FQNEAQ (reference sequence). V dropped 5 bases and J dropped 10; count of bases not matched to a gene: 7. CDR3 length equals 12 residues. In DNA form, the CDR3 reads TGTGCCAGCAGCCTAGGACAGGAGGACTACACCTTC. Protein product: CASSLGQEDYTF.

V usage is TRBV7-2 and J usage is TRBJ2-5, with D hard to call. V lost 4 bases and J 0 bases, leaving 9 bases between the germline ends. The CDR3 contains 14 residues. CDR1 and CDR2 (germline): SGHTA, FQGNSA. The CDR3 loop reads CASSSRRNQETQYF. In DNA, the CDR3 is TGTGCCAGCAGCTCTCGACGGAACCAAGAGACCCAGTACTTC.

The V call is TRBV5-8, the J call TRBJ1-1; D uncertain. The CDR3 is 13 residues long. Germline V gene data show CDR1 as SGHTS and CDR2 as YDEGEE. The V end was cut by 1 base, the J end by 5 bases, with 9 bases between. CDR3 DNA sequence: TGTGCCAGCAGCTTGCGGCCCCTAACTGAAGCTTTCTTT. Its protein product is CASSLRPLTEAFF.

The gene calls are TRBV18 and TRBJ2-5; D tentatively reads TRBD1 or TRBD2 (5 bases each). The CDR3 loop spans 15 amino acids. The germline V and J ends were trimmed by 7 bases and 1 base, with 16 bases remaining between them. The V gene's germline CDR1 is KGHSH and CDR2 LQKENI. The CDR3 region is CASFPVDGGQETQYF. CDR3 coding DNA: TGTGCCAGCTTCCCGGTGGATGGGGGCCAAGAGACCCAGTACTTC. The full variable domain, its missing parts supplied by reference TRBV18 and TRBJ2-5, is NAGVMQNPRHLVRRRGQEARLRCSPMKGHSHVYWYRQLPEEGLKFMVYLQKENIIDESGMPKERFSAEFPKEGPSILRIQQVVRGDSAAYFCASFPVDGGQETQYFGPGTRLLVL.

The chain couples TRBV7-9 to TRBJ2-1; D ambiguous. This CDR3 is 15 amino acids long. V lost 4 bases and J lost 2, with 12 bases in between. Germline assignment: CDR1 SEHNR and CDR2 FQNEAQ (reference sequence). The CDR3, as DNA: TGTGCCAGCAGCTCCAGGCTGGGGACCTACAATGAGCAGTTCTTC. It encodes CASSSRLGTYNEQFF. Based on the CDR3 plus reference TRBV7-9 and TRBJ2-1, the full variable domain is DTGVSQNPRHKITKRGQNVTFRCDPISEHNRLYWYRQTLGQGPEFLTYFQNEAQLEKSRLLSDRFSAERPKGSFSTLEIQRTEQGDSAMYLCASSSRLGTYNEQFFGPGTRLTVL.

The V call is TRBV28, the J call TRBJ1-6; 9 bases are shared with TRBD1. CDR1 is MDHEN and CDR2 is SYDVKM in the germline V gene. V shed 6 bases and J 6 bases; nucleotides not matched to a gene: 3. This CDR3 is 14 amino acids long. The CDR3 loop reads CASRGQGGNSPLHF. The CDR3 DNA sequence: TGTGCCAGCAGGGGACAGGGAGGTAATTCACCCCTCCACTTT.

This chain links TRBV5-4 with TRBJ1-2; D gene uncertain. The CDR3 consists of 14 residues. Germline CDR1 reads SGHNT; CDR2 reads YYREEE (reference sequence). V was cut by 5 bases and J by 5 bases, with 16 bases left in between. The CDR3 region is CASRTASHPYGYTF. As DNA, the CDR3 is TGTGCCAGCAGAACTGCCAGCCACCCTTATGGCTACACCTTC.